The text below deals with one T cell receptor beta chain. The data are from a study of control samples from healthy donors and cancer patients. V lost 5 bases, J lost 5 bases, and 18 bases stayed unmatched. Looked up from germline, CDR1 is LNHDA and CDR2 is SQIVND (reference sequence). The CDR3 spans 18 residues. Some clones are missing from TCRdb's copy, which holds only in-frame ones; the method was immunoSEQ multiplex PCR. The data show around 200,000 clones, 85% to 95% seen once. This clonotype was obtained from a man aged 18 to 35 in good health. V and J are TRBV19 and TRBJ2-1; 7 bases map to TRBD1. Sequencing was performed on blood. The chain's CDR3 is CASSPPRTGRRGNNEQFF. CDR3 bases: TGTGCCAGTAGTCCACCCCGGACAGGTCGTAGGGGAAACAATGAGCAGTTCTTC. Full variable domain (rest looked up from reference TRBV19 and TRBJ2-1): DGGITQSPKYLFRKEGQNVTLSCEQNLNHDAMYWYRQDPGQGLRLIYYSQIVNDFQKGDIAEGYSVSREKKESFPLTVTSAQKNPTAFYLCASSPPRTGRRGNNEQFFGPGTRLTVL.